Sequencing of this TCR beta chain was carried out in a study of spatial heterogeneity in lung cancer. This clonotype has a count of ten or more. The germline CDR1 and CDR2 sequences are GTSNPN and SVGIG (reference sequence). V was clipped by 0 bases and J by 3 bases, with 12 bases between them. CDR3 size: 15 residues. Regarding time point: blood at routine non-recurrence follow-up after resection. TCRdb called the 5' RACE reads again in MiXCR, with one record for every CDR3 protein. The repertoire holds roughly 18,000 distinct CDR3 sequences, over 9% seen once, with about a fifth in the top ten. The chain is built from TRBV30 and TRBJ1-3; D is unclear. This TCR was recovered from a male donor with early-stage non-small cell lung cancer. Sequences were derived from PBMCs, sampled at follow-up. The CDR3: CAWSVPVEGGNTIYF. Written as DNA, the CDR3 is TGTGCCTGGAGTGTACCGGTAGAGGGTGGAAACACCATATATTTT.